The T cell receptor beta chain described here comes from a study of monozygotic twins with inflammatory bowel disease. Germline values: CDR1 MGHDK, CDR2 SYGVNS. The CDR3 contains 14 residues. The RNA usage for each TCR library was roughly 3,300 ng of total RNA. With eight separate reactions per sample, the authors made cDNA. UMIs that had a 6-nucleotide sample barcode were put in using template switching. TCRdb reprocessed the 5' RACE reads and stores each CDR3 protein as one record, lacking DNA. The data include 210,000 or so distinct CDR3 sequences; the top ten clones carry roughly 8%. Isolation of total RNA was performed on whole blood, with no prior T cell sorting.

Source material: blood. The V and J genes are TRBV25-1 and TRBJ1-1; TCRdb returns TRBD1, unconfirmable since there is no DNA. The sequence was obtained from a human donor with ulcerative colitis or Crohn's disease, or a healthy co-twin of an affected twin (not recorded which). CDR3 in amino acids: CASRGDKTRSGAFF.